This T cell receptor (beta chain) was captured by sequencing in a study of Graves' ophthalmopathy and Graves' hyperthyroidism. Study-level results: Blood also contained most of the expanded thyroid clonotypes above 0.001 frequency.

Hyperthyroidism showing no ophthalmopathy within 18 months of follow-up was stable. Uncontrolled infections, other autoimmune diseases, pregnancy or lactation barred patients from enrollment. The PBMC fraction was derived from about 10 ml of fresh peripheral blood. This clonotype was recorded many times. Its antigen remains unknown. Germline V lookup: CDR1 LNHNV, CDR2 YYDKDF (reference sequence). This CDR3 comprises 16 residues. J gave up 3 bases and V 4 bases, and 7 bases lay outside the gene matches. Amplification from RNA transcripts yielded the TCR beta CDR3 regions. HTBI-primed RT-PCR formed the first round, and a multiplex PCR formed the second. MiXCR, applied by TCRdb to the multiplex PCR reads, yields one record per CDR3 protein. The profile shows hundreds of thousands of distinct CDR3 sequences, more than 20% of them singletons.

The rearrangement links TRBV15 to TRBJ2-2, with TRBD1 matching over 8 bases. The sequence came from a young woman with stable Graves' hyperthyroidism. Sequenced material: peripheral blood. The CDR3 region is CATSKPGQVDTGELFF. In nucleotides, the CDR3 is TGTGCCACCAGCAAACCGGGACAGGTGGACACCGGGGAGCTGTTTTTT.